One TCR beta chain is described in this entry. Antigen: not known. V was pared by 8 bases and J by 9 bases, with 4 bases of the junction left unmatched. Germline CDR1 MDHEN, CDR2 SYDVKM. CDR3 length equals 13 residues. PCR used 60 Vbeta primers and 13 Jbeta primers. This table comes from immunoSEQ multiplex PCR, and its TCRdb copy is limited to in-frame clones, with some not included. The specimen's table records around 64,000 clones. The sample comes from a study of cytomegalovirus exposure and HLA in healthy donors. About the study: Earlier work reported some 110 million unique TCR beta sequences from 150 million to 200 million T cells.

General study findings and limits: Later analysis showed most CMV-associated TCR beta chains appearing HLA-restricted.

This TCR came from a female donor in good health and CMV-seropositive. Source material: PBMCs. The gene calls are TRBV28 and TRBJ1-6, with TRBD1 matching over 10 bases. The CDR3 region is CASAGQGVSPLHF. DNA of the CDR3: TGTGCCAGCGCCGGACAGGGGGTTTCACCCCTCCACTTT.